A single count supports the clone carrying this T cell receptor beta chain. What it binds is not known. This entry belongs to a study of T cell responses to AZD1222 COVID-19 vaccine. The CDR3 consists of 12 residues. V lost 4 bases to trimming and J lost 6 bases, with 9 bases between them. Germline CDR1 and CDR2: KGHSH and LQKENI. Sequencing used immunoSEQ multiplex PCR; TCRdb keeps in-frame clones, though not all of them. Counted here are 44,000 or so clones, about 83% occurring once; the ten biggest clones make up under 65%. Broader study findings: Spike-specific TCR breadth and depth both grew after two AZD1222 doses.

Material: peripheral blood, obtained on day 0 of AZD1222 vaccination. This clonotype was obtained from an adult in good health. The rearrangement uses TRBV18 and TRBJ1-1; no definite D call. Here the CDR3 reads CASSRREAEAFF. CDR3 sequence (DNA): TGTGCCAGCTCACGTCGTGAGGCTGAAGCTTTCTTT.